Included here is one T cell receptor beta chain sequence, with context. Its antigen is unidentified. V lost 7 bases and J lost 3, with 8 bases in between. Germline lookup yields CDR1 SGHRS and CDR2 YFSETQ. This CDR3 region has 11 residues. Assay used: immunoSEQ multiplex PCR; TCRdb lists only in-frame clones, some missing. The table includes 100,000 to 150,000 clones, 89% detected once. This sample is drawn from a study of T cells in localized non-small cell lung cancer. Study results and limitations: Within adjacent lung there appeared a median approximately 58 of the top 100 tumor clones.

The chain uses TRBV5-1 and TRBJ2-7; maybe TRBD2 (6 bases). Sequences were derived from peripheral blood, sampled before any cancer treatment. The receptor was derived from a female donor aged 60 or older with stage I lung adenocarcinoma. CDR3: CASGEVYEQYF. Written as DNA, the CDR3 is TGCGCCAGCGGGGAGGTCTACGAGCAGTACTTC.